Detailed here is one T cell receptor (beta chain). No antigen is known for it. The data derive from a study of T cell responses to AZD1222 COVID-19 vaccine. Study in general: The study pooled second doses at about 4 or about 12 weeks.

Study-level points and caveats: Among the donors, most were white British and more were female, and clonal diversity was possibly underestimated.

The method was immunoSEQ multiplex PCR; TCRdb's version includes in-frame clones alone and lacks a portion of them. The table lists 100,000 to 150,000 clones, approximately 84% of them singletons. CDR1 and CDR2 (germline): SGHVS, FQNEAQ. V dropped 5 bases and J dropped 3 bases, with 6 bases sitting between them. The CDR3 is 12 residues long. J is TRBJ2-3 and V is TRBV7-8, with a weak D call TRBD1 (5 bases). This TCR was sampled from an adult in good health. The source material was peripheral blood, sampled on day 0 of AZD1222 vaccination. CDR3 residues: CASSPGTDTQYF. The CDR3 region has the DNA TGTGCCAGCAGCCCAGGGACAGATACGCAGTATTTT.